This is a list of T cell receptor beta chains from one sample in a study of cytomegalovirus exposure and HLA in healthy donors. Data came from immunoSEQ multiplex PCR; TCRdb stores just in-frame clones and leaves some out. The sample has 150,000 to 200,000 clones, almost 80% seen once. The sample was PBMCs. All receptors derive from a man aged 18 to 29 in good health and CMV-seropositive. Each CDR3 is given with its conserved first and last residue. D genes are given only for firm matches. Rows give clone size only sometimes, using once, few, many, or a class for an expanded clone.

D gene: .; J gene: TRBJ1-2; V gene: TRBV29-1; clone size: .; CDR3 protein: CSVVIPGQGYTF; CDR3 DNA: TGCAGCGTTGTAATCCCAGGGCAAGGCTACACCTTC
D gene: .; J gene: TRBJ2-2; V gene: TRBV5-6; clone size: .; CDR3 protein: CASSLAKGTGELFF; CDR3 DNA: TGTGCCAGCAGCTTGGCGAAGGGGACCGGGGAGCTGTTTTTT
D gene: .; J gene: TRBJ2-3; V gene: TRBV18; clone size: .; CDR3 protein: CASSVSQGADTQYF; CDR3 DNA: TGTGCCAGCTCAGTCTCACAGGGAGCAGATACGCAGTATTTT
D gene: .; J gene: TRBJ1-1; V gene: TRBV19; clone size: .; CDR3 protein: CASSIDLLQGNTEAFF; CDR3 DNA: TGTGCCAGTAGTATAGATCTTTTGCAGGGGAACACTGAAGCTTTCTTT
D gene: .; J gene: TRBJ1-4; V gene: TRBV5-1; clone size: .; CDR3 protein: CASSPRRVGTNEKLFF; CDR3 DNA: TGCGCCAGCAGCCCTAGGAGGGTCGGAACTAATGAAAAACTGTTTTTT
D gene: .; J gene: TRBJ1-5; V gene: TRBV5-1; clone size: few; CDR3 protein: CASSLSQGSQPQHF; CDR3 DNA: TGCGCCAGCAGCTTATCACAGGGAAGTCAGCCCCAGCATTTT
D gene: .; J gene: TRBJ2-7; V gene: TRBV10-2; clone size: .; CDR3 protein: CASSELGGRGTYEQYF; CDR3 DNA: TGCGCCAGCAGTGAGCTCGGGGGAAGGGGAACCTACGAGCAGTACTTC
D gene: .; J gene: TRBJ1-1; V gene: TRBV5-1; clone size: .; CDR3 protein: CASSLRERVDTEAFF; CDR3 DNA: TGCGCCAGCAGCCTACGGGAGAGGGTGGACACTGAAGCTTTCTTT
D gene: TRBD1; J gene: TRBJ2-7; V gene: TRBV11-3; clone size: .; CDR3 protein: CASSPDRAAEQYF; CDR3 DNA: TGTGCCAGCAGCCCGGACAGGGCGGCCGAGCAGTACTTC
D gene: .; J gene: TRBJ2-5; V gene: TRBV13; clone size: .; CDR3 protein: CASSLGQGGEETQYF; CDR3 DNA: TGTGCCAGCAGCTTGGGGCAGGGAGGTGAGGAGACCCAGTACTTC
D gene: .; J gene: TRBJ2-2; V gene: TRBV6-5; clone size: .; CDR3 protein: CASSLIRGTGELFF; CDR3 DNA: TGTGCCAGCAGCCTCATCCGGGGCACCGGGGAGCTGTTTTTT
D gene: .; J gene: TRBJ2-6; V gene: TRBV11-2; clone size: .; CDR3 protein: CASSPPGANVLTF; CDR3 DNA: TGTGCCAGCAGCCCCCCGGGGGCCAACGTCCTGACTTTC
D gene: .; J gene: TRBJ1-5; V gene: TRBV15; clone size: .; CDR3 protein: CATSRDRGRGQPQHF; CDR3 DNA: TGTGCCACCAGCAGAGATCGAGGGAGGGGGCAGCCCCAGCATTTT
D gene: TRBD2; J gene: TRBJ2-7; V gene: TRBV15; clone size: .; CDR3 protein: CATSRDRASGTASLDEQYF; CDR3 DNA: TGTGCCACCAGCAGGGACCGGGCTAGCGGGACCGCTTCTTTGGACGAGCAGTACTTC
D gene: .; J gene: TRBJ1-1; V gene: TRBV29-1; clone size: .; CDR3 protein: CSVEEVQVTEAFF; CDR3 DNA: TGCAGCGTTGAAGAAGTGCAGGTCACTGAAGCTTTCTTT
D gene: TRBD1; J gene: TRBJ1-2; V gene: TRBV10-2; clone size: .; CDR3 protein: CASSGGTAYGYTF; CDR3 DNA: TGCGCCAGCAGTGGAGGGACAGCCTATGGCTACACCTTC
D gene: TRBD2; J gene: TRBJ2-1; V gene: TRBV6-5; clone size: .; CDR3 protein: CASSSGLAGRQFF; CDR3 DNA: TGTGCCAGCAGTTCTGGACTAGCGGGAAGGCAGTTCTTC
D gene: .; J gene: TRBJ1-5; V gene: TRBV6-5; clone size: .; CDR3 protein: CASSYGGYSNQPQHF; CDR3 DNA: TGTGCCAGCAGTTACGGGGGCTATAGCAATCAGCCCCAGCATTTT
D gene: TRBD2; J gene: TRBJ2-4; V gene: TRBV15; clone size: .; CDR3 protein: CATSRDSRGENIQYF; CDR3 DNA: TGTGCCACCAGCAGAGATAGCCGGGGGGAAAACATTCAGTACTTC
D gene: TRBD1; J gene: TRBJ2-2; V gene: TRBV9; clone size: few; CDR3 protein: CASSRDRDGPGELFF; CDR3 DNA: TGTGCCAGCAGCCGGGACAGGGACGGTCCCGGGGAGCTGTTTTTT
D gene: .; J gene: TRBJ1-5; V gene: TRBV15; clone size: few; CDR3 protein: CATSRVGTPSSNQPQHF; CDR3 DNA: TGTGCCACCAGCAGGGTCGGGACACCATCTAGCAATCAGCCCCAGCATTTT
D gene: TRBD2; J gene: TRBJ2-5; V gene: TRBV4-1; clone size: .; CDR3 protein: CASSLPGGVETQYF; CDR3 DNA: TGCGCCAGCAGCCTACCCGGGGGGGTAGAGACCCAGTACTTC
D gene: TRBD1; J gene: TRBJ1-2; V gene: TRBV5-8; clone size: .; CDR3 protein: CASSSPQGAWAGYTF; CDR3 DNA: TGTGCCAGCAGCTCCCCACAGGGGGCTTGGGCTGGCTACACCTTC
D gene: .; J gene: TRBJ2-7; V gene: TRBV27; clone size: few; CDR3 protein: CASSPQGPYEQYF; CDR3 DNA: TGTGCCAGCAGCCCCCAGGGGCCCTACGAGCAGTACTTC